This paragraph covers one T cell receptor beta chain sequence. Its antigen is still unknown. The record originates from a study of cytomegalovirus exposure and HLA in healthy donors. Study-level information: For the approximately 360 genotyped donors, approximately 82% fell within the Caucasian-associated ancestry cluster. Regarding the study as a whole: When a later analysis was performed, an Asian-associated ancestry cluster reportedly had fewer N-insertions than the approximately 600-donor mean. About 90% or about 30% of the time was how often most TCR beta V segments were productive, according to an earlier analysis. As a later analysis showed, a missense DCLRE1C variant was linked to trimming of TCR beta V- and J-genes.

The CDR3 consists of 16 residues. Trimming took 4 bases from V and 0 from J; bases not matched to a gene: 6. Germline values: CDR1 SGHRS, CDR2 YFSETQ. Primers: 60 Vbeta forward and 13 Jbeta reverse. The table came from immunoSEQ multiplex PCR; TCRdb's copy has only in-frame clones and leaves some out. The data contain under 150,000 clones, approximately 80% of them singletons. The specimen sequenced was PBMCs. The J gene is TRBJ2-3, the V gene TRBV5-1, with 9 positions matching TRBD1. The sequence came from a girl aged 2-10 years in good health and CMV-seronegative. In DNA form, the CDR3 reads TGCGCCAGCAGCGTGACCGGGACAGGGAGCACAGATACGCAGTATTTT. Translation gives CASSVTGTGSTDTQYF. Using reference TRBV5-1 and TRBJ2-3 for the parts outside the CDR3, the full variable domain is KAGVTQTPRYLIKTRGQQVTLSCSPISGHRSVSWYQQTPGQGLQFLFEYFSETQRNKGNFPGRFSGRQFSNSRSEMNVSTLELGDSALYLCASSVTGTGSTDTQYFGPGTRLTVL.